Presented here are 17 T cell receptor beta chains from one specimen sequenced in a study of T-cell reconstitution after alpha-beta-depleted transplantation in children. Unique molecular identifiers were built into the TCRbeta library. TCRdb recomputed calls from the PCR reads with MiXCR, one row per CDR3 protein. The repertoire holds 350,000 to 500,000 distinct CDR3 sequences, with roughly 44% as singletons. The sample consisted of PBMCs, taken before TCRalphabeta/CD19-depleted stem cell transplant. These receptors all stem from a girl aged 2-10 years with aplastic anemia, due to receive a stem cell transplant.

This clonotype has only one observation. The gene calls are TRBV12-3 or TRBV12-4 and TRBJ1-5, with 7 bases lining up with TRBD1. This CDR3 region has 13 residues. V was pared by 4 bases and J by 6 bases, with 3 bases of the junction left unmatched. The DNA for the CDR3 is TGTGCCAGCAGTTCAGGGGGTCTTCAGCCCCAGCATTTT. It is translated as CASSSGGLQPQHF.

This chain connects TRBV27 to TRBJ2-2, with D perhaps matching TRBD2 (5 bases). Trimming removed 7 bases at V and 5 bases at J, with 14 bases between. The CDR3 has 14 amino acids. Germline CDR1 and CDR2: MNHEY and SMNVEV (reference sequence). CDR3 region: CASKSLAGTGELFF. The CDR3 nucleotides are TGTGCCAGCAAGTCCCTAGCTGGGACCGGGGAGCTGTTTTTT.

V gene TRBV20-1 combines with J gene TRBJ1-1; 7 nucleotides align to TRBD1. The CDR3 contains 13 residues. The germline V gene has CDR1 DFQATT and CDR2 SNEGSKA (reference sequence). The V gene end was trimmed by 1 base and the J gene end by 5 bases; junction bases not matched to a gene: 4. The CDR3 bases are TGCAGTGCTAGAGGTCAGGGGGAAACTGAAGCTTTCTTT. This translates into CSARGQGETEAFF.

The chain employs TRBV3-1 and TRBJ2-7; D uncertain. Trimming shortened V by 0 bases and J by 0 bases, and 6 bases separated the two germline ends. Germline V gives CDR1 LGHDT, CDR2 YNNKEL (reference sequence). This CDR3 is 14 amino acids long. The CDR3 sequence: CASSQDYSSYEQYF. The CDR3 DNA follows: TGTGCCAGCAGCCAAGATTACAGCTCCTACGAGCAGTACTTC.

This clonotype came up a few times. The chain uses TRBV15 and TRBJ1-2; 9 bases are a match to TRBD1. This CDR3 contains 16 residues. The junction had 5 bases not matched to a gene; V was cut back by 0 bases and J by 3 bases. Germline CDR1 is LNHNV and CDR2 is YYDKDF (reference sequence). This chain's CDR3 is CATSRDRYRGHYGYTF. Written as DNA, the CDR3 is TGTGCCACCAGCAGAGATAGGTACAGGGGGCACTATGGCTACACCTTC. The whole variable domain, filled in from reference TRBV15 and TRBJ1-2, reads DAMVIQNPRYQVTQFGKPVTLSCSQTLNHNVMYWYQQKSSQAPKLLFHYYDKDFNNEADTPDNFQSRRPNTSFCFLDIRSPGLGDTAMYLCATSRDRYRGHYGYTFGSGTRLTVV.

This chain uses TRBV20-1 with TRBJ1-6; weak D call: TRBD1 (5 bases). Per the germline V gene, CDR1 is DFQATT and CDR2 is SNEGSKA (reference sequence). Trimming pared 6 bases from V and 7 bases from J, leaving 13 bases between. This CDR3 region has 13 residues. CDR3 sequence reads: CSAPDTLNSPLHF. The CDR3 nucleotides are TGCAGTGCCCCGGACACCCTCAATTCACCCCTCCACTTT.

This clonotype was observed many times. The genes are TRBV28 and TRBJ2-2; D may be TRBD1 or TRBD2 (6 bases each). Trimming left V 1 base short and J 1 base short, with 13 bases between. In germline, CDR1 is MDHEN, CDR2 SYDVKM. The CDR3 has 17 amino acids. CDR3 sequence: CASSLLGGQGNTGELFF. CDR3 DNA sequence: TGTGCCAGCAGTTTATTAGGGGGGCAGGGGAACACCGGGGAGCTGTTTTTT.

This clonotype came up many times. This rearrangement joins TRBV7-2 to TRBJ2-1; 10 bases line up with TRBD2. The V segment lost 2 bases and the J segment 6 bases; nucleotides outside the gene matches: 10. The CDR3 sequence is 17 residues long. Germline values: CDR1 SGHTA, CDR2 FQGNSA. This CDR3 reads CASSLPTRTSGRNEQFF. The CDR3 coding sequence is TGTGCCAGCAGCTTACCTACCCGGACTAGCGGTCGCAATGAGCAGTTCTTC.

This clonotype has just a few counts. The V and J genes are TRBV27 and TRBJ1-2, with TRBD1 matching 9 bases. The CDR3 length is 16 residues. The germline V gene encodes CDR1 MNHEY and CDR2 SMNVEV (reference sequence). The V segment lost 1 base and the J segment 4 bases; nucleotides outside the gene matches: 7. The CDR3 here is CASSLYGTGFPYGYTF. DNA of the CDR3: TGTGCCAGCAGTTTATATGGGACAGGGTTTCCCTATGGCTACACCTTC.

A remark on this clonotype: A much larger clone lies a single base off, so this may be a read error. The chain couples TRBV4-1 to TRBJ2-7; D is possibly TRBD2 (5 bases). V lost 4 bases, J lost 1 base, and 20 bases lay in between. CDR3 size: 17 residues. Per the germline V gene, CDR1 is MGHRA and CDR2 is YSYEKL. In nucleotides, the CDR3 is TGCGCCAGCAGCCCAGATCCGAGCGGCTCCTTGTCCTACGAGCAGTACTTC. Its protein is CASSPDPSGSLSYEQYF.

Ten or more counts support this clonotype. An end of the junction does not agree with germline; a read error may underlie this. The V call is TRBV7-7, the J call TRBJ2-3; D unclear. In germline, CDR1 is SSHAT, CDR2 FNYEAQ (reference sequence). The CDR3 runs 15 residues. This chain's CDR3 is CASSSTPTSTDTQYF. For the CDR3, the DNA is TGTGCTAGCAGCTCGACACCCACTAGCACAGATACGCAGTATTTT.

This clonotype showed up many times. The chain couples TRBV5-1 to TRBJ1-4; TRBD1 aligns across 11 bases. The CDR3 sequence is 16 residues long. V lost 4 bases and J lost 4; bases outside the gene matches: 6. Per the germline V gene, CDR1 is SGHRS and CDR2 is YFSETQ. CDR3 loop: CASSPGQGAFNEKLFF. CDR3 coding DNA: TGCGCCAGCAGCCCCGGACAGGGGGCGTTTAATGAAAAACTGTTTTTT.

This clonotype was seen a handful of times. This chain uses TRBV27 with TRBJ1-4; the D gene is possibly TRBD1 (6 bases). The CDR3 has 15 amino acids. The V gene lost 3 bases and the J gene lost 3 bases, with 11 bases spanning the gap. Germline CDR1 and CDR2: MNHEY and SMNVEV (reference sequence). The chain's CDR3 is CASSFQGMANEKLFF. The CDR3 DNA reads TGTGCCAGCAGTTTCCAGGGGATGGCTAATGAAAAACTGTTTTTT.

This clonotype was seen more than once but under ten times. The gene calls are TRBV10-3 and TRBJ2-1, with 7 bases lining up with TRBD1. The V segment lost 5 bases and the J segment 0 bases; nucleotides outside the gene matches: 7. The CDR3 runs 16 residues. Germline CDR1 reads ENHRY; CDR2 reads SYGVKD. CDR3 loop: CAISLGTDLSYNEQFF. CDR3 coding DNA: TGTGCCATCAGTCTGGGGACAGATCTCTCCTACAATGAGCAGTTCTTC.

This clonotype has more than one count but fewer than ten. This sequence joins TRBV5-5 and TRBJ2-1; perhaps TRBD1 as D (6 bases). The V gene lost 6 bases and the J gene lost 9 bases, with 22 bases spanning the gap. This CDR3 is 15 amino acids long. Germline CDR1 reads SGHKS; CDR2 reads YYEKEE (reference sequence). This chain's CDR3 is CASTMTGLANPEQFF. The CDR3 coding sequence is TGTGCCAGCACAATGACAGGACTCGCGAATCCTGAGCAGTTCTTC.

This chain connects TRBV5-1 to TRBJ2-4; TRBD1 matches at 11 bases. V lost 4 bases, J lost 6 bases, and 3 bases stayed unmatched. Germline V lookup: CDR1 SGHRS, CDR2 YFSETQ. The CDR3 is 14 amino acids. CDR3 sequence reads: CASSTGTGGNIQYF. CDR3 DNA sequence: TGCGCCAGCAGCACCGGGACAGGGGGAAACATTCAGTACTTC.

This clonotype was counted ten times or more. The chain uses TRBV10-3 and TRBJ2-2, with 10 bases lining up with TRBD1. The V segment lost 4 bases and the J segment 3 bases; nucleotides outside the gene matches: 8. CDR1 and CDR2 (germline): ENHRY, SYGVKD. The CDR3 loop spans 17 amino acids. CDR3 amino acids: CAISGGTGERYTGELFF. The CDR3 bases are TGTGCCATCAGTGGCGGGACAGGGGAAAGGTACACCGGGGAGCTGTTTTTT.